This T cell receptor (beta chain) was sequenced for a study of CXCR3-negative and CXCR3-positive naive CD8 T cells (dated 2019 in TCRdb). Background on the whole study: In total, 110 million to 150 million TRB reads were obtained, corresponding to roughly 1.5 +/- 0.3 million reads per library. Data from 11 donors, pooled across two independent experiments, went into the diversity and physicochemical repertoire analyses. The TRBV-TRBJ cluster analysis covered naive subsets from several donors and memory cells from 3 donors.

The paper's findings and limits, for the study overall: TRBV-TRBJ usage was similar between naive CXCR3-negative and CXCR3-positive cells from the same donor, while memory cells showed distinct patterns. Comparably high repertoire diversity was found in both naive subsets, whereas much lower repertoire diversity was found in memory CD8+ T cells. Freshly isolated PBMCs were used for most assays because CXCR3 expression went down partially after cryopreservation. Because surface CD5, which is linked to self-reactivity in mice, was comparable between the naive subsets, TCR interaction strength was also inferred from the physicochemical properties of TRB CDR3s. TRB CDR3s from CXCR3-positive naive cells showed higher hydrophobicity (lower Kidera factor 4), lower energy, and higher strength and volume indices than CXCR3-negative naive cells.

Each CD8+ T cell subset was flow-sorted in triplicate, with some 300,000 cells per subset placed directly into RLT lysis buffer. To exclude memory contaminants, naive CD8+ T cells were stringently defined as CD45RO-CCR7+CD27+CD95-. Standard density gradient centrifugation was used to isolate peripheral blood mononuclear cells from buffy coats. Naive CXCR3-negative and CXCR3-positive CD8+ T cells were flow-sorted using a FACSAria III. An RNeasy Mini Kit was used to extract total RNA from the sorted cells. Concerning this clonotype itself: Its antigen remains undetermined.

TCRdb shows the sequencer as NextSeq 550. The Human TCR Profiling Kit (MiLaboratory) was used to make UMI-labeled 5' RACE TRB cDNA libraries. cDNA synthesis used the entire amount of extracted RNA, and PCR amplification then used the entire amount of cDNA produced. Libraries were prepared in parallel with an identical number of PCR cycles. In the authors' own workflow: With a minimum of two reads required per UMI, MIGEC and MiXCR pulled out about 52,000 +/- 9,100 unique UMI-labeled TRB cDNA molecules from each library. On average, each library contained about 40,000 +/- 10,000 functional in-frame TRB CDR3 nucleotide clonotypes without stop codons. After downsampling to 5000 UMI-labeled TRB molecules per sample, diversity metrics, including normalized Shannon-Wiener and Chao1, were computed in VDJtools. VDJtools computed clonotype-size-weighted physicochemical properties of the central five CDR3 residues: interaction energy, strength, volume and Kidera factor 4. The reads, reprocessed by TCRdb, yield one row per CDR3 protein sequence and no DNA. What appears here as the V and J calls and clone size reflects TCRdb's work, not the paper's. The sample's table covers some 150,000 distinct CDR3 sequences. Jointly, the top ten make up 0.25% to 0.35% of the sample.

The sequencing input was naive CXCR3+ CD8+ T cells from blood. Per the publication, the cell subset or site label means: CD45RO-CCR7+CD27+CD95- naive CD8+ T cells expressing CXCR3 (TNR3+). The clonotype was recovered from a human donor in good health. Some clones in this sample may be carry-over from other donors' samples.

The CDR3 reads CASSQGTASSTDTQYF. This chain is built from TRBV7-3 and TRBJ2-3. Taken from the germline V gene, the CDR1 and CDR2 loops are SGHTA and FQGTGA. The CDR3 runs 16 residues from the cysteine to the phenylalanine. The coding DNA is unavailable.